Listed below are T cell receptor beta chains from one sample, sequenced in a study of blood T cell repertoires in COVID-19. TCRdb's table, derived via immunoSEQ multiplex PCR, lists solely in-frame clones and lacks some. The data hold roughly 130,000 clones, with around 87% observed a single time. The sequenced sample was peripheral blood. The receptors derive from a woman aged 60-75 years with acute or convalescent COVID-19. Each CDR3 is given with its conserved first and last residue. Each record gives: D gene, J gene, clone size, V gene, CDR3 protein, CDR3 DNA. The D gene is left open where the match is weak. Only some rows state a clone size, as once, few, many or a class for expanded clones.

>TRBD1|TRBJ1-6|few|TRBV28
CASSLQQGNGSPLHF
TGTGCCAGCAGTTTGCAACAGGGGAACGGCTCACCCCTCCACTTT
>TRBD1|TRBJ1-1|-|TRBV5-4
CASSPRTGVNTEAFF
TGTGCCAGCAGCCCCCGTACAGGGGTGAACACTGAAGCTTTCTTT
>-|TRBJ1-1|-|TRBV29-1
CSAGPQGGNTEAFF
TGCAGCGCCGGACCACAGGGTGGGAACACTGAAGCTTTCTTT
>-|TRBJ1-1|once|TRBV9
CASSVDPVAGAEAFF
TGTGCCAGCAGCGTAGACCCGGTTGCCGGGGCTGAAGCTTTCTTT
>-|TRBJ2-3|-|TRBV21-1
CASSKETGPLAASSTDTQYF
TGTGCCAGCAGCAAAGAGACAGGTCCACTAGCGGCGTCTAGCACAGATACGCAGTATTTT
>TRBD1|TRBJ1-5|-|TRBV6-1
CASSGRTGTGFHQPQHF
TGTGCCAGCAGTGGTCGGACCGGGACAGGCTTTCATCAGCCCCAGCATTTT
>-|TRBJ2-2|once|TRBV5-1
CASSLGRQSTGELFF
TGCGCCAGCAGCTTGGGGAGACAGAGCACCGGGGAGCTGTTTTTT
>TRBD2|TRBJ2-3|-|TRBV7-2
CASSSLAGGHVRDTQYF
TGTGCCAGCAGCTCTCTAGCGGGAGGCCACGTCAGGGATACGCAGTATTTT
>-|TRBJ1-3|-|TRBV18
CASSPLRSPSGNTIYF
TGTGCCAGCTCACCACTTAGGAGTCCCTCTGGAAACACCATATATTTT
>TRBD1|TRBJ1-2|few|TRBV6-5
CASSYSGAGGLSGYTF
TGTGCCAGCAGTTACTCAGGAGCAGGGGGTTTGAGTGGCTACACCTTC
>TRBD2|TRBJ2-1|-|TRBV7-9
CASNNLAVLNNEQFF
TGTGCCAGCAACAATCTAGCGGTCTTAAACAATGAGCAGTTCTTC
>-|TRBJ1-1|-|TRBV12-3/TRBV12-4
CASSLMSDTEAFF
TGTGCCAGCAGTTTAATGTCGGACACTGAAGCTTTCTTT
>-|TRBJ2-1|-|TRBV6-5
CASSLSYNEQFF
TGTGCCAGCTCCCTTAGTTACAATGAGCAGTTCTTC
>-|TRBJ2-1|-|TRBV11-2
CASSLEVTSNEQFF
TGTGCCAGCAGCTTAGAAGTGACTAGCAATGAGCAGTTCTTC
>TRBD1|TRBJ1-5|-|TRBV15
CATSRVGTGRNQPQHF
TGTGCCACCAGCAGAGTGGGGACAGGAAGGAATCAGCCCCAGCATTTT
>-|TRBJ1-4|-|TRBV4-1
CASSQGVVTSFPTNEKLFF
TGCGCCAGCAGCCAGGGAGTAGTGACCTCGTTCCCAACTAATGAAAAACTGTTTTTT
>TRBD2|TRBJ2-1|-|TRBV11-3
CASSFGLASNEQFF
TGTGCCAGCAGCTTTGGACTAGCGAGTAATGAGCAGTTCTTC